The source of this T cell receptor beta chain is a study of beta chain features in type 1 diabetes. Broader study findings: Type 1 diabetes patients had TCRB CDR3s that were shorter (moderately but significantly so) in all four CD4+ subsets.

There are a few counts of this clone. Its antigen is still unknown. This CDR3 is also generated by other DNA sequences in the sample. What was sequenced were expressed TCRB transcripts, since all of the isolated RNA had been reverse transcribed. Measured with immunoSEQ multiplex PCR; TCRdb has only the in-frame clones, and not every one. The profile shows about 260,000 clones, less than 30% of them singletons. From germline, CDR1 is SGHAT and CDR2 FQNNGV. V lost 4 bases and J 1 base, leaving 7 bases between the germline ends. The CDR3 consists of 13 residues. The receptor was isolated from a woman between 25 and 40 years old with type 1 diabetes. V usage is TRBV11-2 and J usage is TRBJ1-1, with a weak D call TRBD1 (5 bases). Sequenced material: naive CD4+ T cells from blood. CDR3 DNA: TGTGCCAGCAGCTCCCAGGGGAACACTGAAGCTTTCTTT. Its protein product is CASSSQGNTEAFF.